Listed here are 7 T cell receptor beta chains from one sample, sequenced in a study of T cells in Graves' hyperthyroidism and ophthalmopathy. RNA transcripts served as the template for amplifying TCR beta CDR3 regions. HTBI primers were used for first-round RT-PCR of the TCR CDR3. TCRdb re-analysed the multiplex PCR reads in MiXCR, keeping a single row per CDR3 protein. The data hold 600,000 to 900,000 distinct CDR3 sequences, with about 16% observed a single time. Sequencing used blood. These receptors originate from a man younger than 35 with Graves' hyperthyroidism.

The sample holds many counts of this clonotype. The chain links TRBV28 to TRBJ2-7, with 8 bases aligning to TRBD2. The germline gives CDR1 MDHEN, CDR2 SYDVKM. With V trimmed by 5 bases and J by 6 bases, 6 bases remained unmatched. The CDR3 is 13 residues long. This CDR3 reads CASSPRGGREQYF. The CDR3 DNA follows: TGTGCCAGCAGTCCACGGGGGGGGCGCGAGCAGTACTTC.

This clonotype was seen at least ten times. The CDR3 region has the DNA TGTGCCAGCTCACCCGGCACTTTGGGCACTGAAGCTTTCTTT. It codes for CASSPGTLGTEAFF. The chain is built from TRBV18 and TRBJ1-1; D is unclear. This CDR3 contains 14 residues. Germline loops: CDR1 KGHSH, CDR2 LQKENI. The ends were cut back, 3 bases at V and 4 bases at J, with 12 bases in the middle.

The chain couples TRBV29-1 to TRBJ1-2; D is perhaps TRBD1 (6 bases). The germline V gene has CDR1 SQVTM and CDR2 ANQGSEA. Trimming pared 4 bases from V and 2 bases from J, leaving 20 bases between. This CDR3 spans 16 amino acids. CDR3 nucleotide sequence: TGCAGCGTTGGGAGCTGGGGACATGCAGCGAACTATGGCTACACCTTC. This translates into CSVGSWGHAANYGYTF.

This chain links TRBV6-1 with TRBJ2-2; 10 bases match TRBD2. Per germline, CDR1 MNHNS and CDR2 SASEGT. The CDR3 has 14 residues. V trimming: 6 bases; J trimming: 6 bases; junction bases outside the gene matches: 4. The CDR3 DNA follows: TGTGCCAGCAGGGCTAGCGGGAGTGCCGGGGAGCTGTTTTTT. Amino acid sequence: CASRASGSAGELFF.

There are many counts of this clonotype. The chain uses TRBV7-3 and TRBJ2-3, with TRBD2 matching 8 bases. Germline trimming cut 2 bases from V and 4 bases from J; bases unmatched to any gene: 2. The germline gives CDR1 SGHTA, CDR2 FQGTGA. This CDR3 comprises 14 residues. CDR3 residues: CASSLVSGADTQYF. The CDR3 DNA sequence: TGTGCCAGCAGCTTAGTTAGCGGGGCAGATACGCAGTATTTT.

The rearrangement links TRBV7-8 to TRBJ2-7; D assignment may be TRBD1 or TRBD2 (5 bases each). Germline V gene data show CDR1 as SGHVS and CDR2 as FQNEAQ. The CDR3 is made up of 17 amino acids. V lost 2 bases, J lost 2 bases, and 19 bases lay in between. The CDR3 coding sequence is TGTGCCAGCAGCTTATACTCCTACCGGGACGGGACCTACGAGCAGTACTTC. It yields the protein CASSLYSYRDGTYEQYF.

Regarding this clonotype: This sequence may be a read error, since a much larger clone differs from it by one base. The chain employs TRBV10-3 and TRBJ2-1, with 8 bases lining up with TRBD1. The CDR3 sequence is 15 residues long. CDR1 is ENHRY and CDR2 is SYGVKD in the germline V gene. V shed 4 bases, J shed 0 bases, and the junction held 2 bases outside the gene matches. CDR3 residues: CAISADRVSYNEQFF. CDR3 sequence (DNA): TGTGCCATCAGTGCGGACAGGGTCTCCTACAATGAGCAGTTCTTC.